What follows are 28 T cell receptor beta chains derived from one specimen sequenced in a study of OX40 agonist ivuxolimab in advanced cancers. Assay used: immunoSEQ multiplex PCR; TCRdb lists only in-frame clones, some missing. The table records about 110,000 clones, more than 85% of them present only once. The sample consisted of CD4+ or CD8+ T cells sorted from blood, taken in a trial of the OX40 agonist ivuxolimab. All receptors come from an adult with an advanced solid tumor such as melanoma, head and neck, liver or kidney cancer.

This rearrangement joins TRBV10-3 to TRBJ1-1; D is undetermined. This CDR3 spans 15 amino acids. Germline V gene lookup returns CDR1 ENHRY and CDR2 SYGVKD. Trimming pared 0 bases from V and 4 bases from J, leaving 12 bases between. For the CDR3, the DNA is TGTGCCATCAGTGAGTCGGGAGGAATGGGCACTGAAGCTTTCTTT. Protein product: CAISESGGMGTEAFF.

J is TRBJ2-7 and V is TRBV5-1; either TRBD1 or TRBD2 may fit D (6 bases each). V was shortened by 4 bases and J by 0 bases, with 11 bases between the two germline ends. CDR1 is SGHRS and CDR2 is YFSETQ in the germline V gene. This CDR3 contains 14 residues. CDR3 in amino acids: CASSVKGGSYEQYF. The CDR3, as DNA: TGCGCCAGCAGCGTAAAGGGGGGCTCCTACGAGCAGTACTTC.

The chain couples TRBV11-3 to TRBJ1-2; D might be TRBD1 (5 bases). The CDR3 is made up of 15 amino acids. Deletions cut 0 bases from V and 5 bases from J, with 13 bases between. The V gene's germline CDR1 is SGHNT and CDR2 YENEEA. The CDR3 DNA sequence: TGTGCCAGCAGCTTAGAACCGGGGGTAGGATATGGCTACACCTTC. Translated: CASSLEPGVGYGYTF.

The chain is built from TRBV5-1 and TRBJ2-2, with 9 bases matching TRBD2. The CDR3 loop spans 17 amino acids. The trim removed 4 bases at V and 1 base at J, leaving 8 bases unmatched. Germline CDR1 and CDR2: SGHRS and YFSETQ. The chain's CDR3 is CASSTRLADWNTGELFF. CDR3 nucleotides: TGCGCCAGCAGCACACGACTAGCGGATTGGAACACCGGGGAGCTGTTTTTT.

The CDR3 nucleotides read TGTGCCAGCAGCCCGGTGGGACGGAGGTCAGAGACCCAGTACTTC. Its translation: CASSPVGRRSETQYF. The J gene is TRBJ2-5, the V gene TRBV7-8; possibly TRBD1 or TRBD2 for D (5 bases each). The CDR3 spans 15 residues. Trimming took off 5 bases at V and 4 bases at J, with 17 bases between the two ends. Per germline, CDR1 SGHVS and CDR2 FQNEAQ.

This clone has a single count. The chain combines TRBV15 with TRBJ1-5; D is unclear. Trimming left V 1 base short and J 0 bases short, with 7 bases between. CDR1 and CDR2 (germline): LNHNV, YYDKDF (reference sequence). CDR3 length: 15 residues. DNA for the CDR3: TGTGCCACCAGCAGAGGGCGCCATAGCAATCAGCCCCAGCATTTT. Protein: CATSRGRHSNQPQHF.

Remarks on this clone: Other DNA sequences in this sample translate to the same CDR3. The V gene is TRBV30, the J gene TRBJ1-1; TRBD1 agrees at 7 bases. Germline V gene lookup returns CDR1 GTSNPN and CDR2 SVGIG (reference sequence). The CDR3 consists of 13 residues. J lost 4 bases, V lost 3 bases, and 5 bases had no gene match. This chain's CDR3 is CAWSGTGVTEAFF. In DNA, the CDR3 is TGTGCCTGGAGCGGTACAGGGGTCACTGAAGCTTTCTTT.

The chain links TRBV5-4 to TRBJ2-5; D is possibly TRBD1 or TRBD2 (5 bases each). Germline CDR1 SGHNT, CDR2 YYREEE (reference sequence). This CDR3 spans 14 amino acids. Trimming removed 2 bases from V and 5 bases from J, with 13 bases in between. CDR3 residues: CASSFEGPRETQYF. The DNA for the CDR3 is TGTGCCAGCAGCTTTGAGGGGCCCCGCGAGACCCAGTACTTC.

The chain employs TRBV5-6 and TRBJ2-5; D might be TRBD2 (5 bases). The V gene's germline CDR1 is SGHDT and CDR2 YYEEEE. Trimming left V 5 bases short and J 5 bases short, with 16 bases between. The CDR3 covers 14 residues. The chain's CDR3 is CASRYGSVGETQYF. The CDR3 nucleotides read TGTGCCAGCAGGTACGGTAGCGTCGGGGAGACCCAGTACTTC.

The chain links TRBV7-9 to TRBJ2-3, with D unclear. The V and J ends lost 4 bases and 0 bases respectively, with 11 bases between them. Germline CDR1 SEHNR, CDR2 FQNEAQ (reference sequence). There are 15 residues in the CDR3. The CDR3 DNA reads TGTGCCAGCAGCTCGACGGTAATTAGCACAGATACGCAGTATTTT. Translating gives CASSSTVISTDTQYF.

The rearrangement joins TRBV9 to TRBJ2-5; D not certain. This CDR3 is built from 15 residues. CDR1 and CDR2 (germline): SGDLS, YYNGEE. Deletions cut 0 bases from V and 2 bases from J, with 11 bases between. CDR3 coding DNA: TGTGCCAGCAGCGTAGCCCCCCAGGTACAAGAGACCCAGTACTTC. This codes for CASSVAPQVQETQYF.

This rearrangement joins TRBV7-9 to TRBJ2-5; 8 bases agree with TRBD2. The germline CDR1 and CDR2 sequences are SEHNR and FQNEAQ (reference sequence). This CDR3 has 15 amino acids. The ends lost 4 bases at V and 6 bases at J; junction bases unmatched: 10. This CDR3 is CASSSGLGGMKTQYF. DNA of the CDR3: TGTGCCAGCAGCTCGGGACTAGGAGGTATGAAGACCCAGTACTTC. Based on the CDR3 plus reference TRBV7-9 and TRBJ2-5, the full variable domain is DTGVSQNPRHKITKRGQNVTFRCDPISEHNRLYWYRQTLGQGPEFLTYFQNEAQLEKSRLLSDRFSAERPKGSFSTLEIQRTEQGDSAMYLCASSSGLGGMKTQYFGPGTRLLVL.

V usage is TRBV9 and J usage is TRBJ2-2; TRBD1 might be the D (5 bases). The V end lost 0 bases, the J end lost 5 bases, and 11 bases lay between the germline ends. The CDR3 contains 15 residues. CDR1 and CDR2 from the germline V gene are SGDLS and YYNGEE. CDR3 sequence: CASSVDGALTGELFF. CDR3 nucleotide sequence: TGTGCCAGCAGCGTAGATGGGGCGTTGACCGGGGAGCTGTTTTTT.

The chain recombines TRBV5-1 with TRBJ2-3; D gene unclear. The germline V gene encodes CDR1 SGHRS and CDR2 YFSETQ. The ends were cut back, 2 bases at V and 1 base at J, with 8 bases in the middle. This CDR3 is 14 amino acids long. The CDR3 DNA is TGCGCCAGCAGCTTAAGGCAGGGCACAGATACGCAGTATTTT. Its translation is CASSLRQGTDTQYF.

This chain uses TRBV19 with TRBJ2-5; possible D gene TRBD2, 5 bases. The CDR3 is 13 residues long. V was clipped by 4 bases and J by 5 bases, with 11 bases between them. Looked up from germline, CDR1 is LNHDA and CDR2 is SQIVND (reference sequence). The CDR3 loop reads CASSKRARETQYF. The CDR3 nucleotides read TGTGCCAGTAGTAAGAGGGCTCGGGAGACCCAGTACTTC. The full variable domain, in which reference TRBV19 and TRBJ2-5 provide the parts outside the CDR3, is DGGITQSPKYLFRKEGQNVTLSCEQNLNHDAMYWYRQDPGQGLRLIYYSQIVNDFQKGDIAEGYSVSREKKESFPLTVTSAQKNPTAFYLCASSKRARETQYFGPGTRLLVL.

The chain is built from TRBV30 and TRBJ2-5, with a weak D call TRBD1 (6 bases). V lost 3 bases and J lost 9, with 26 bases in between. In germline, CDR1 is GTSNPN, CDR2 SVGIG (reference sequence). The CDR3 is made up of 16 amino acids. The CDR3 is CAWRPMQGTAGEAQYF. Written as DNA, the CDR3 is TGTGCCTGGAGGCCTATGCAGGGGACGGCGGGTGAGGCCCAGTACTTC.

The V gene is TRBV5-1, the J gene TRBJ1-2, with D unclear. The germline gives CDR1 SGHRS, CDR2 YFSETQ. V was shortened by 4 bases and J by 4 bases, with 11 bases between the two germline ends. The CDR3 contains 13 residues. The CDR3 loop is CASSVRAGYGYTF. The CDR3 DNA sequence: TGCGCCAGCAGCGTGAGGGCCGGCTATGGCTACACCTTC.

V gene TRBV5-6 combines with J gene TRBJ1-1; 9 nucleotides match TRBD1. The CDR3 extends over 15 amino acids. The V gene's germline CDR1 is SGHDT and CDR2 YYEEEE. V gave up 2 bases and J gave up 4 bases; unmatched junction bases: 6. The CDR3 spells CASSLRLTGGTEAFF. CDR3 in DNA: TGTGCCAGCAGCTTAAGACTGACAGGGGGCACTGAAGCTTTCTTT.

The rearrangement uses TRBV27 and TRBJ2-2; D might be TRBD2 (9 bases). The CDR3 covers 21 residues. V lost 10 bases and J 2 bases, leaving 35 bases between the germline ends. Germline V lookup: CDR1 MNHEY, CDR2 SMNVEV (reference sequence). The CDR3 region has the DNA TGTGCCACCGAACGAGAGGGGGCTCTAGCGGGACAGGAATCTAACACCGGGGAGCTGTTTTTT. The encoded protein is CATEREGALAGQESNTGELFF.

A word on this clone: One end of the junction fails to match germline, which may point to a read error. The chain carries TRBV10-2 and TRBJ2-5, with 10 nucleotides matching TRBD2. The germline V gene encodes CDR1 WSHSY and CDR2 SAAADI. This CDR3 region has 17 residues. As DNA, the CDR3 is TGCGTCAGCAGTGTTATTCAAGCGGGGGGGATACAAGAGACCCAGTACTTC. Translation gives CVSSVIQAGGIQETQYF.

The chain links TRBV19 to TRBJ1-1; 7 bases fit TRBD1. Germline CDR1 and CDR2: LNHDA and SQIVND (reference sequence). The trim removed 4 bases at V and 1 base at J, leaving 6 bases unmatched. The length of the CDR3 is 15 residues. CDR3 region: CASSTAGQKNTEAFF. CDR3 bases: TGTGCCAGTAGTACGGCGGGACAGAAGAACACTGAAGCTTTCTTT.

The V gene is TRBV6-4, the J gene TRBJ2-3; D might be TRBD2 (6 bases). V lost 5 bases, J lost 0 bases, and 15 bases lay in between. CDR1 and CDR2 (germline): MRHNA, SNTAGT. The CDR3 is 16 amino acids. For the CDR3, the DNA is TGTGCCAGCAGTACATCCGGGACTTCAAGCACAGATACGCAGTATTTT. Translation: CASSTSGTSSTDTQYF.

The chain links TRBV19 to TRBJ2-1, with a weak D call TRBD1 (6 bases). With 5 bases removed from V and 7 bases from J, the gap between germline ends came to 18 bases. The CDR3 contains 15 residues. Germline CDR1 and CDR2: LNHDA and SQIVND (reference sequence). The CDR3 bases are TGTGCCAGTAGTCCACAGGGCCTCTACGGGAATGAGCAGTTCTTC. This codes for CASSPQGLYGNEQFF.

The CDR3 here is CASSASGDEQFF. For the CDR3, the DNA is TGTGCCAGCAGCGCCTCCGGGGATGAGCAGTTCTTC. The V and J genes are TRBV9 and TRBJ2-1; the D gene is possibly TRBD2 (5 bases). Germline-derived CDR1 and CDR2 are SGDLS and YYNGEE. The CDR3 extends over 12 amino acids. Between the trimmed V and J ends, which lost 3 bases and 8 bases, there was a span of 9 bases.

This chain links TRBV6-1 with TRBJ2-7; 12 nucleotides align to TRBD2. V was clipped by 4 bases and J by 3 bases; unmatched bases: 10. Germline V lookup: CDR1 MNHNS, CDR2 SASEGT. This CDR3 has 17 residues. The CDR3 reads CASSATSGGSKGYEQYF. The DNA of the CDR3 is TGTGCCAGCAGTGCGACTAGCGGGGGTTCCAAGGGCTACGAGCAGTACTTC.

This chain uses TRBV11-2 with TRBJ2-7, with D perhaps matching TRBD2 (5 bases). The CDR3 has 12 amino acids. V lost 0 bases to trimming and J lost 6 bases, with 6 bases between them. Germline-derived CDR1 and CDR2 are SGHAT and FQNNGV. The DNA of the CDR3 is TGTGCCAGCAGCTTAGATCGGGGCGAGCAGTACTTC. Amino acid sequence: CASSLDRGEQYF.

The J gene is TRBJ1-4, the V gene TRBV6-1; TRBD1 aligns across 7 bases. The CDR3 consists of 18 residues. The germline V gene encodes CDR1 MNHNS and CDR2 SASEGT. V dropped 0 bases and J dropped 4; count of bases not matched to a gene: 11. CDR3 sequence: CASSEAPIGQADNEKLFF. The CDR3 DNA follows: TGTGCCAGCAGTGAAGCCCCAATTGGACAGGCTGATAATGAAAAACTGTTTTTT.

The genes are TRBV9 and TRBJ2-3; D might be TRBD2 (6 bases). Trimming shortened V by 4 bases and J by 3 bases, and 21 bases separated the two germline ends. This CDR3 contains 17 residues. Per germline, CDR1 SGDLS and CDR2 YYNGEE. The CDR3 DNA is TGTGCCAGCAGCCCAGATCGGGAGCGGCAGAGGACAGATACGCAGTATTTT. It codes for CASSPDRERQRTDTQYF.